These 2 T cell receptor beta chains were all obtained from the same sample, sequenced in a study of low-dose radiotherapy and immunotherapy resistance in tumors. The time point denotes: after trial treatment. Documented treatment: LDRT plus nivolumab, ipilimumab, low-dose cyclophosphamide and aspirin (RACIN trial). Both TCRalpha and TCRbeta chains were reverse transcribed with V-gene-specific primers. TCR amplification ran approximately 20 PCR cycles using constant-region and V-primer adapter primers. A single record per CDR3 protein comes from TCRdb applying MiXCR to the reads. This sample has 39,000 or so distinct CDR3 sequences, with roughly 20% found just once. The sequences come from PBMCs, collected after low-dose radiotherapy plus immunotherapy. Receptors originate from a female donor with ovarian cancer.

This clonotype occurred many times. The chain couples TRBV28 to TRBJ2-5, with D perhaps TRBD1 or TRBD2 (5 bases each). In germline, CDR1 is MDHEN, CDR2 SYDVKM. This CDR3 has 14 residues. Trimming removed 5 bases from V and 0 bases from J, with 10 bases in between. CDR3 protein: CASSGDPYQETQYF. CDR3 in DNA: TGTGCCAGCAGTGGGGACCCGTACCAAGAGACCCAGTACTTC.

Details on this clonotype: This likely reflects a read error, since a far larger clone is one base away. The V gene is TRBV11-1, the J gene TRBJ2-1, with 7 bases matching TRBD2. The J segment lost 10 bases and the V segment lost 8 bases, leaving 11 bases of the junction unmatched. This CDR3 is built from 13 residues. From germline, CDR1 is SGHAT and CDR2 FQDESV (reference sequence). CDR3 sequence reads: CASGTSVSYEQFF. The DNA for the CDR3 is TGTGCCAGCGGCACTAGCGTCTCCTACGAGCAGTTCTTC.